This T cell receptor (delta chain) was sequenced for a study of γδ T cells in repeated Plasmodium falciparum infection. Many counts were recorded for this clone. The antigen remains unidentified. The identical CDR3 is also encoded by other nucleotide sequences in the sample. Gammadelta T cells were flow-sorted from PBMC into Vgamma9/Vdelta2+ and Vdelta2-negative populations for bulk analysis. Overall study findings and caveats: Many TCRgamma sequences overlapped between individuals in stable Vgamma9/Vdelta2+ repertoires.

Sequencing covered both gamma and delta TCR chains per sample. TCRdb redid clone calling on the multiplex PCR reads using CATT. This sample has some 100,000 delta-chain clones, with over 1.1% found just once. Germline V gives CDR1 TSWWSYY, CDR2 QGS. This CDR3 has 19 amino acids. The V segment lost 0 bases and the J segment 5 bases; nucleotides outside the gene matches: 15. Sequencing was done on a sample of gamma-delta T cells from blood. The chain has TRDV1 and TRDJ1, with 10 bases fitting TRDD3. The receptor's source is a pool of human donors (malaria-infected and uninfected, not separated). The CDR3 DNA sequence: TGTGCTCTTGGGGAACTTCGACTTTCCCACTGGGGGATTTTGGATAAACTCATCTTT. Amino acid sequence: CALGELRLSHWGILDKLIF.